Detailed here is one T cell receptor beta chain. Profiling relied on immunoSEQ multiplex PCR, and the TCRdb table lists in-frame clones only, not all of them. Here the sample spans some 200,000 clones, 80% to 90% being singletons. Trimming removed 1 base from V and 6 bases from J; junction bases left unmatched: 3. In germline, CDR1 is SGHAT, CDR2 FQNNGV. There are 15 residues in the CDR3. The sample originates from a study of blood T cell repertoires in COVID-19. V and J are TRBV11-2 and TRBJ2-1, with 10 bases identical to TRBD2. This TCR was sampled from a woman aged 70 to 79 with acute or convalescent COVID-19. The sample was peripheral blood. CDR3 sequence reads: CASSLGTSGLNEQFF. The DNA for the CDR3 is TGTGCCAGCAGCTTAGGGACTAGCGGACTCAATGAGCAGTTCTTC.